This entry features one T cell receptor (beta chain) sequence. The healthy adult donors were HIV-negative and reported no recent acute infections or vaccinations. Germline values: CDR1 LNHNV, CDR2 YYDKDF (reference sequence). This CDR3 has 14 amino acids. The trim removed 2 bases at V and 5 bases at J, leaving 4 bases unmatched. This record comes from a study of shared clonotypes between healthy human individuals. Method: immunoSEQ multiplex PCR; TCRdb's copy keeps in-frame clones and lacks some. The sample consists of 2 million to 2.5 million clones, approximately 95% of them appearing once. This clonotype was obtained from a man between 18 and 35 years old in good health. The rearrangement joins TRBV15 to TRBJ2-5; 8 nucleotides line up with TRBD1. What was sequenced was naive CD4+ T cells sorted from blood. As to subset: CD45RA+ positively selected. The CDR3 nucleotides read TGTGCCACCAGCAGACAGGGGGCCTCGGAGACCCAGTACTTC. It yields the protein CATSRQGASETQYF.